This entry lists 17 T cell receptor beta chains sequenced from one sample in a study of blood T cells in healthy people across ages. A second PCR of about 7 to 11 cycles used a sample-barcoded 5' primer and a J-beta primer mix. TCRdb fed the 5' RACE reads into MiXCR, producing one record per CDR3 protein. The sample holds 450,000 to 600,000 distinct CDR3 sequences, about 27% seen once. These records were also assigned to another study, of T cells of mothers and their children.

The sequenced sample was blood. The receptor source for this set is a boy aged 2-9 years in good health.

A few counts support this clonotype. This sequence joins TRBV7-8 and TRBJ1-5; D gene unclear. The CDR3 spans 14 residues. Germline values: CDR1 SGHVS, CDR2 FQNEAQ. The V and J ends lost 1 base and 5 bases respectively, with 9 bases between them. CDR3 region: CASSLVGPYQPQHF. As DNA, the CDR3 is TGTGCCAGCAGCTTAGTGGGCCCTTATCAGCCCCAGCATTTT.

The chain links TRBV6-6 to TRBJ2-7; 7 bases map to TRBD2. Losses at the gene ends were 8 bases for V and 5 bases for J; bases not matched to a gene: 12. The germline V gene encodes CDR1 MNHNY and CDR2 SVGAGI (reference sequence). This CDR3 is 14 amino acids long. The CDR3 loop is CASQEAGETDEQYF. In nucleotides, the CDR3 is TGTGCCAGCCAGGAGGCGGGAGAAACTGACGAGCAGTACTTC.

The V call is TRBV29-1, the J call TRBJ2-7, with 8 positions matching TRBD1. This CDR3 has 13 residues. The V and J ends lost 4 bases and 4 bases, in that order; junction bases with no gene match: 6. Germline V lookup: CDR1 SQVTM, CDR2 ANQGSEA. As DNA, the CDR3 is TGCAGCGTTGGGAGGACAGGGACTTACGAGCAGTACTTC. It is translated as CSVGRTGTYEQYF.

This chain joins TRBV27 and TRBJ2-4, with a possible D match to TRBD1 (5 bases). The CDR3 totals 16 residues. Looked up from germline, CDR1 is MNHEY and CDR2 is SMNVEV (reference sequence). V was clipped by 1 base and J by 6 bases, with 16 bases between them. The CDR3 sequence: CASSLLSGRRLNIQYF. Here the CDR3 DNA reads TGTGCCAGCAGTTTATTATCAGGGCGAAGGTTAAACATTCAGTACTTC.

Worth noting for this clonotype: Since the CDR3 does not end with the conserved phenylalanine or tryptophan, this likely comes from a read error. V usage is TRBV2 and J usage is TRBJ1-1; D gene uncertain. V lost 4 bases and J lost 11, with 14 bases in between. The V gene's germline CDR1 is SNHLY and CDR2 FYNNEI. There are 12 residues in the CDR3. The CDR3 coding sequence is TGTGCCAGCAGTGCCAAGTTAACTTGGGCTTTCCTT. Translation gives CASSAKLTWAFL.

The chain couples TRBV7-9 to TRBJ1-2; D is unclear. The germline CDR1 and CDR2 sequences are SEHNR and FQNEAQ (reference sequence). This CDR3 region has 14 residues. Trimming left V 0 bases short and J 6 bases short, with 11 bases between. The CDR3 DNA reads TGTGCCAGCAGCTTAGCAGTGCTACTGGATGGCTACACCTTC. It codes for CASSLAVLLDGYTF.

The chain combines TRBV13 with TRBJ2-6; no clear D. The CDR3 extends over 16 amino acids. Deletions cut 1 base from V and 0 bases from J, with 7 bases between. From germline, CDR1 is PRHDT and CDR2 FYEKMQ (reference sequence). The CDR3 DNA follows: TGTGCCAGCAGCTTAGAAGATCGCTCTGGGGCCAACGTCCTGACTTTC. The encoded protein is CASSLEDRSGANVLTF.

This chain joins TRBV7-2 and TRBJ2-5; D not resolved. V dropped 6 bases and J dropped 4 bases, with 9 bases sitting between them. This CDR3 is built from 12 residues. Germline CDR1 and CDR2: SGHTA and FQGNSA. CDR3 region: CASRTASETQYF. The CDR3 DNA reads as TGTGCCAGCAGAACCGCTTCAGAGACCCAGTACTTC.

The chain recombines TRBV7-9 with TRBJ1-2; no definite D call. From germline, CDR1 is SEHNR and CDR2 FQNEAQ (reference sequence). The V and J ends lost 5 bases and 4 bases respectively, with 8 bases between them. The CDR3 consists of 12 residues. The CDR3 sequence is CASSAEAYGYTF. The CDR3 region has the DNA TGTGCCAGCAGCGCCGAGGCCTATGGCTACACCTTC.

This clonotype has at least ten counts. The CDR3 DNA reads TGCAGTGAGAGGGGACTTCAAGAGACCCAGTACTTC. Its translation: CSERGLQETQYF. V is TRBV20-1 and J is TRBJ2-5; D possibly corresponds to TRBD2 (6 bases). Per germline, CDR1 DFQATT and CDR2 SNEGSKA (reference sequence). Trimming took 7 bases from V and 2 from J, leaving 11 bases between them. The CDR3 contains 12 residues.

This clonotype was detected a few times. The chain joins TRBV5-1 to TRBJ2-5, with D perhaps TRBD1 (6 bases). The CDR3 covers 15 residues. Trimming pared 0 bases from V and 1 base from J, leaving 10 bases between. Germline-derived CDR1 and CDR2 are SGHRS and YFSETQ. The CDR3 is CASSLGQVTQETQYF. CDR3 nucleotide sequence: TGCGCCAGCAGCTTGGGACAGGTGACCCAAGAGACCCAGTACTTC.

The sample holds a few counts of this clonotype. V and J are TRBV6-1 and TRBJ2-1, with 8 nucleotides matching TRBD2. CDR1 MNHNS and CDR2 SASEGT come from the germline V gene. V trimming: 6 bases; J trimming: 0 bases; junction bases outside the gene matches: 7. The CDR3 has 16 amino acids. CDR3 protein: CASSPKRGPSYNEQFF. CDR3 bases: TGTGCCAGCAGCCCTAAGCGGGGGCCCTCCTACAATGAGCAGTTCTTC.

Details on this clonotype: A read error may produce the germline difference seen at one junction end. The chain is built from TRBV3-1 and TRBJ1-4; D is possibly TRBD1 (6 bases). CDR3 length equals 14 residues. Looked up from germline, CDR1 is LGHDT and CDR2 is YNNKEL (reference sequence). DNA for the CDR3: TGTGCCAGCAGCCCCCTTAGGGGGAATGAAAAGCTGTTTTTT. Protein: CASSPLRGNEKLFF.

This sequence joins TRBV20-1 and TRBJ2-3; 10 bases are a match to TRBD2. Germline loops: CDR1 DFQATT, CDR2 SNEGSKA (reference sequence). With 5 bases clipped from V and 6 bases from J, the junction kept 14 bases outside the gene matches. The CDR3 runs 16 residues. This CDR3 reads CSADSIAGGPTDTQYF. In DNA, the CDR3 is TGCAGTGCTGACTCCATAGCGGGGGGCCCCACGGATACGCAGTATTTT.

In its sample, this clonotype was seen a few times. The CDR3: CSARSYTGELFF. The CDR3 DNA is TGCAGTGCTAGAAGTTACACCGGGGAGCTGTTTTTT. The chain links TRBV20-1 to TRBJ2-2; D not resolved. Trimming removed 2 bases from V and 3 bases from J, with 4 bases in between. The CDR3 loop spans 12 amino acids. Germline values: CDR1 DFQATT, CDR2 SNEGSKA (reference sequence).

V is TRBV15 and J is TRBJ2-7, with 7 bases aligning to TRBD1. There are 16 residues in the CDR3. Germline V gene data show CDR1 as LNHNV and CDR2 as YYDKDF (reference sequence). With V trimmed by 0 bases and J by 1 base, 6 bases remained unmatched. The CDR3 region is CATSRDGTARSYEQYF. Written as DNA, the CDR3 is TGTGCCACCAGCAGAGATGGGACAGCGAGATCCTACGAGCAGTACTTC. The full variable domain, rest sourced from reference TRBV15 and TRBJ2-7, is DAMVIQNPRYQVTQFGKPVTLSCSQTLNHNVMYWYQQKSSQAPKLLFHYYDKDFNNEADTPDNFQSRRPNTSFCFLDIRSPGLGDTAMYLCATSRDGTARSYEQYFGPGTRLTVT.

In this sample, this clonotype turned up a few times. The J gene is TRBJ1-5, the V gene TRBV7-9; D remains ambiguous. Germline V gives CDR1 SEHNR, CDR2 FQNEAQ (reference sequence). Trimming took off 4 bases at V and 3 bases at J, with 4 bases between the two ends. The CDR3 extends over 12 amino acids. The DNA for the CDR3 is TGTGCCAGCAGCTACGTCAATCAGCCCCAGCATTTT. It codes for CASSYVNQPQHF. Full variable domain (missing parts from reference TRBV7-9 and TRBJ1-5): DTGVSQNPRHKITKRGQNVTFRCDPISEHNRLYWYRQTLGQGPEFLTYFQNEAQLEKSRLLSDRFSAERPKGSFSTLEIQRTEQGDSAMYLCASSYVNQPQHFGDGTRLSIL.